These 27 T cell receptor beta chains share one sample of origin, sequenced in a study of T cell changes during pregnancy in multiple sclerosis. Libraries were prepared by immunoSEQ multiplex PCR; TCRdb keeps only in-frame clonotypes and omits some of them. The sample records just over 60,000 clones, 80% to 95% being singletons. Here the sequenced sample was peripheral blood, taken in the second trimester of pregnancy. These receptors came from a female donor in good health, enrolled as a control in a pregnancy study.

The chain links TRBV27 to TRBJ1-5, with 7 bases fitting TRBD1. This CDR3 comprises 15 residues. CDR1 and CDR2 from the germline V gene are MNHEY and SMNVEV (reference sequence). The trim removed 6 bases at V and 1 base at J, leaving 6 bases unmatched. The CDR3 coding sequence is TGTGCCAGCAGCGCCGACAGGGCCAGCAATCAGCCCCAGCATTTT. Its protein product is CASSADRASNQPQHF.

V gene TRBV2 combines with J gene TRBJ1-5, with TRBD1 as a possible D gene (6 bases). V gave up 3 bases and J gave up 7 bases, with 19 bases separating them. This CDR3 region has 16 residues. The V gene's germline CDR1 is SNHLY and CDR2 FYNNEI. This CDR3 reads CASSDLGNRAIQPQHF. The CDR3 DNA sequence: TGTGCCAGCAGTGATTTGGGGAACAGGGCGATCCAGCCCCAGCATTTT.

This clone was seen a handful of times. V gene TRBV18 combines with J gene TRBJ2-1, with D uncertain. Germline loops: CDR1 KGHSH, CDR2 LQKENI. Trimming shortened V by 3 bases and J by 3 bases, and 9 bases separated the two germline ends. This CDR3 has 14 residues. This CDR3 is CASSPQDLYNEQFF. The DNA for the CDR3 is TGTGCCAGCTCACCGCAGGATCTCTACAATGAGCAGTTCTTC.

The chain is built from TRBV19 and TRBJ1-2; weak D call: TRBD1 (6 bases). Per germline, CDR1 LNHDA and CDR2 SQIVND (reference sequence). V dropped 2 bases and J dropped 7 bases, with 23 bases sitting between them. The CDR3 runs 17 residues. The CDR3 spells CASSIPQATGRMFGYTF. CDR3 DNA sequence: TGTGCCAGTAGTATACCTCAGGCTACAGGGCGGATGTTTGGCTACACCTTC.

CDR3 DNA sequence: TGTGCCATCGGCAAACAGGGGGACTATGGCTACACCTTC. It specifies CAIGKQGDYGYTF. The rearrangement joins TRBV10-3 to TRBJ1-2; 8 bases agree with TRBD1. V was clipped by 8 bases and J by 3 bases; unmatched bases: 5. The V gene's germline CDR1 is ENHRY and CDR2 SYGVKD. This CDR3 spans 13 amino acids.

V and J are TRBV29-1 and TRBJ1-1; perhaps TRBD1 as D (5 bases). The germline gives CDR1 SQVTM, CDR2 ANQGSEA. With 5 bases removed from V and 5 bases from J, the gap between germline ends came to 9 bases. The CDR3 runs 11 residues. The CDR3 nucleotides read TGCAGCGTTCAGTCAGGGACTGAAGCTTTCTTT. It translates to CSVQSGTEAFF.

This clone has just one count. The chain joins TRBV4-2 to TRBJ1-3; no definite D call. Trimming stripped 5 bases from V and 0 bases from J, with 14 bases between. In germline, CDR1 is LGHNA, CDR2 YNFKEQ. The CDR3 spans 16 residues. The DNA of the CDR3 is TGTGCCAGCAGCTTATCGCATCCGGTCTCTGGAAACACCATATATTTT. Amino acid sequence: CASSLSHPVSGNTIYF.

The rearrangement uses TRBV6-1 and TRBJ2-1, with 7 bases that match TRBD1. The germline gives CDR1 MNHNS, CDR2 SASEGT. J gave up 6 bases and V 4 bases, and 0 bases lay outside the gene matches. The CDR3 extends over 12 amino acids. This chain's CDR3 is CASSGTGNEQFF. The CDR3 DNA follows: TGTGCCAGCAGTGGGACAGGCAATGAGCAGTTCTTC.

The CDR3: CASSPYEGSGNEQFF. CDR3 coding DNA: TGTGCCAGCTCACCCTACGAGGGTAGCGGGAATGAGCAGTTCTTC. The chain uses TRBV18 and TRBJ2-1; TRBD2 agrees at 7 bases. The CDR3 spans 15 residues. The germline gives CDR1 KGHSH, CDR2 LQKENI. V trimming: 3 bases; J trimming: 7 bases; junction bases outside the gene matches: 9.

The V gene is TRBV10-3, the J gene TRBJ2-1; the match to TRBD2 covers 7 bases. J was trimmed by 3 bases and V by 0 bases; bases with no gene match: 8. The CDR3 totals 17 residues. Germline V CDR1 and CDR2: ENHRY, SYGVKD. DNA for the CDR3: TGTGCCATCAGTGAGTCGCATGTGGGCGGGGGCTACAATGAGCAGTTCTTC. Translation gives CAISESHVGGGYNEQFF.

The genes are TRBV4-1 and TRBJ2-1, with a tentative D call TRBD1 (7 bases). The CDR3 consists of 15 residues. The germline V and J ends were trimmed by 2 bases and 0 bases, with 8 bases remaining between them. Looked up from germline, CDR1 is MGHRA and CDR2 is YSYEKL. The DNA of the CDR3 is TGCGCCAGCAGCCAACAGGGGGGCTCCTACAATGAGCAGTTCTTC. Translating it yields CASSQQGGSYNEQFF.

A remark on this clone: Other DNA sequences of this sample code for an identical CDR3. J is TRBJ1-4 and V is TRBV18; D is possibly TRBD1 (5 bases). The germline V gene encodes CDR1 KGHSH and CDR2 LQKENI. The V gene lost 3 bases and the J gene lost 8 bases, with 13 bases spanning the gap. The CDR3 runs 14 residues. The chain's CDR3 is CASSPGAGREKLFF. The CDR3 DNA reads TGTGCCAGCTCACCTGGGGCAGGGCGAGAAAAACTGTTTTTT.

This clone was observed once. The rearrangement uses TRBV28 and TRBJ2-3; 11 bases are shared with TRBD2. CDR1 MDHEN and CDR2 SYDVKM come from the germline V gene. V was clipped by 7 bases and J by 6 bases; unmatched bases: 6. CDR3 length equals 14 residues. The CDR3 loop is CASKLAGVSDTQYF. For the CDR3, the DNA is TGTGCCAGCAAACTAGCGGGAGTAAGTGATACGCAGTATTTT. Supplemented by reference TRBV28 and TRBJ2-3, the full variable domain reads DVKVTQSSRYLVKRTGEKVFLECVQDMDHENMFWYRQDPGLGLRLIYFSYDVKMKEKGDIPEGYSVSREKKERFSLILESASTNQTSMYLCASKLAGVSDTQYFGPGTRLTVL.

This sequence joins TRBV7-2 and TRBJ2-1, with a tentative D call TRBD2 (6 bases). The CDR3 has 15 amino acids. Per germline, CDR1 SGHTA and CDR2 FQGNSA. Trimming cost V 1 base and J 9 bases, with 16 bases left between them. The DNA for the CDR3 is TGTGCCAGCAGCTTAGGAGATTTTCGCGGGACTGAGCAGTTCTTC. This gives the protein CASSLGDFRGTEQFF. Full variable domain (rest looked up from reference TRBV7-2 and TRBJ2-1): GAGVSQSPSNKVTEKGKDVELRCDPISGHTALYWYRQSLGQGLEFLIYFQGNSAPDKSGLPSDRFSAERTGGSVSTLTIQRTQQEDSAVYLCASSLGDFRGTEQFFGPGTRLTVL.

This clone was found a few times. The chain carries TRBV5-4 and TRBJ2-5; D perhaps matches TRBD2 (6 bases). This CDR3 region has 13 residues. V was trimmed by 5 bases and J by 4 bases, leaving 12 bases between them. The germline gives CDR1 SGHNT, CDR2 YYREEE (reference sequence). CDR3 in amino acids: CASSGGRGETQYF. The CDR3 DNA is TGTGCCAGCAGTGGGGGGAGAGGAGAGACCCAGTACTTC.

This clone was picked up one time. The V gene is TRBV30, the J gene TRBJ1-4, with a tentative D call TRBD1 (6 bases). CDR1 is GTSNPN, CDR2 SVGIG, per germline (reference sequence). V lost 4 bases, J lost 4 bases, and 16 bases lay in between. CDR3 length: 15 amino acids. The CDR3 DNA reads as TGTGCCTGGACCTTGAGGGGGACACATAATGAAAAACTGTTTTTT. Protein product: CAWTLRGTHNEKLFF.

This clone was found a few times. This sequence joins TRBV25-1 and TRBJ1-1; no clear D gene. The CDR3 covers 14 residues. Germline CDR1 reads MGHDK; CDR2 reads SYGVNS. Trimming pared 4 bases from V and 1 base from J, leaving 10 bases between. The CDR3: CASSVTGGNTEAFF. The DNA of the CDR3 is TGTGCCAGCAGTGTGACTGGAGGGAACACTGAAGCTTTCTTT.

This rearrangement joins TRBV7-3 to TRBJ2-1; 11 bases are a match to TRBD2. After removal of 1 base from V and 6 bases from J, the junction contained 2 bases not matched to a gene. This CDR3 region has 15 residues. Germline CDR1 SGHTA, CDR2 FQGTGA. CDR3 sequence (DNA): TGTGCCAGCAGCTTAAGTAGCGGGGGGGCCAATGAGCAGTTCTTC. Encoded protein: CASSLSSGGANEQFF.

The rearrangement joins TRBV10-3 to TRBJ2-3, with a tentative D call TRBD2 (6 bases). The germline gives CDR1 ENHRY, CDR2 SYGVKD. V lost 11 bases to trimming and J lost 3 bases, with 18 bases between them. The CDR3 covers 14 residues. CDR3 protein: CASSGGSRTDTQYF. The CDR3 DNA reads as TGTGCCTCCTCAGGAGGGTCAAGGACAGATACGCAGTATTTT.

The genes are TRBV18 and TRBJ2-5; possible D gene TRBD1, 5 bases. V shed 3 bases and J shed 2 bases, with 10 bases lying between them. Germline V gene data show CDR1 as KGHSH and CDR2 as LQKENI. The CDR3 contains 14 residues. CDR3 sequence reads: CASSPSRAQETQYF. CDR3 nucleotide sequence: TGTGCCAGCTCACCTTCCAGGGCTCAAGAGACCCAGTACTTC. The variable domain in full, with the rest retrieved from reference TRBV18 and TRBJ2-5, is NAGVMQNPRHLVRRRGQEARLRCSPMKGHSHVYWYRQLPEEGLKFMVYLQKENIIDESGMPKERFSAEFPKEGPSILRIQQVVRGDSAAYFCASSPSRAQETQYFGPGTRLLVL.

The chain links TRBV6-5 to TRBJ1-6; no reliable D call. Germline assignment: CDR1 MNHEY and CDR2 SVGAGI. The CDR3 is 15 amino acids. Trimming took off 7 bases at V and 6 bases at J, with 16 bases between the two ends. The chain's CDR3 is CASTPFAAGNSPLHF. The CDR3 DNA reads TGTGCCAGCACCCCCTTCGCTGCGGGTAATTCACCCCTCCACTTT.

The rearrangement joins TRBV4-1 to TRBJ1-3; maybe TRBD1 (5 bases). The germline gives CDR1 MGHRA, CDR2 YSYEKL. This CDR3 is 17 amino acids long. Between the trimmed V and J ends, which lost 2 bases and 3 bases, there was a span of 17 bases. The CDR3 DNA follows: TGCGCCAGCAGCCAATCACCCCCAGGGAATAATGGAAACACCATATATTTT. This sequence encodes CASSQSPPGNNGNTIYF.

The V gene is TRBV6-5, the J gene TRBJ2-6, with D unclear. The germline gives CDR1 MNHEY, CDR2 SVGAGI. The ends were cut back, 6 bases at V and 2 bases at J, with 11 bases in the middle. This CDR3 contains 15 residues. CDR3 sequence: CASSYLKTGANVLTF. The CDR3 nucleotides read TGTGCCAGCAGCTACCTAAAGACTGGGGCCAACGTCCTGACTTTC.

The chain is built from TRBV19 and TRBJ1-2, with 7 bases lining up with TRBD1. After removal of 5 bases from V and 4 bases from J, the junction contained 7 bases not matched to a gene. Germline V CDR1 and CDR2: LNHDA, SQIVND (reference sequence). The CDR3 is 14 amino acids. CDR3 sequence: CASSRTGDGYGYTF. The CDR3 DNA sequence: TGTGCCAGTAGTCGTACAGGGGACGGCTATGGCTACACCTTC.

This rearrangement joins TRBV5-6 to TRBJ2-7, with a possible D match to TRBD1 (6 bases). The ends were cut back, 0 bases at V and 9 bases at J, with 19 bases in the middle. In germline, CDR1 is SGHDT, CDR2 YYEEEE. The CDR3 has 15 amino acids. CDR3 in amino acids: CASSLGSGEVFGQYF. CDR3 sequence (DNA): TGTGCCAGCAGCTTGGGTTCAGGGGAAGTATTCGGGCAGTACTTC.

Written as DNA, the CDR3 is TGTGCCAGCAGTTTGTATAAGGGACTCGTTTCCGAGCAGTACTTC. Translation gives CASSLYKGLVSEQYF. This chain joins TRBV28 and TRBJ2-7, with D perhaps TRBD2 (6 bases). Germline CDR1 MDHEN, CDR2 SYDVKM. The CDR3 has 15 residues. V was trimmed by 3 bases and J by 6 bases, leaving 18 bases between them.

This clone was counted a few times. This chain connects TRBV9 to TRBJ2-1; TRBD1 agrees at 12 bases. Losses at the gene ends were 2 bases for V and 8 bases for J; bases not matched to a gene: 11. CDR1 SGDLS and CDR2 YYNGEE come from the germline V gene. This CDR3 spans 17 amino acids. The CDR3 sequence is CASSVSPGQGAQDEQFF. The DNA of the CDR3 is TGTGCCAGCAGCGTCTCCCCGGGACAGGGGGCGCAGGATGAGCAGTTCTTC.